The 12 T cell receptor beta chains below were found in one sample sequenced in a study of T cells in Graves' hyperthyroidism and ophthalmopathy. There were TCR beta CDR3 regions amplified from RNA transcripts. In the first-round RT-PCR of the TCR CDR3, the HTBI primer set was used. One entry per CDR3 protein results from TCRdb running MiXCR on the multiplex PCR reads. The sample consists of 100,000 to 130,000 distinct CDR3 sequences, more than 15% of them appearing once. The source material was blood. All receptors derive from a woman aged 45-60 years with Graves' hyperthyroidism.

DNA for the CDR3: TGCGCCAGCAGCCAGGCGACAGGGCCCTCCTACGAGCAGTACTTC. The encoded protein is CASSQATGPSYEQYF. The chain carries TRBV4-1 and TRBJ2-7; 7 bases map to TRBD1. V lost 3 bases and J lost 0; bases outside the gene matches: 5. CDR1 and CDR2 (germline): MGHRA, YSYEKL. The CDR3 is 15 amino acids.

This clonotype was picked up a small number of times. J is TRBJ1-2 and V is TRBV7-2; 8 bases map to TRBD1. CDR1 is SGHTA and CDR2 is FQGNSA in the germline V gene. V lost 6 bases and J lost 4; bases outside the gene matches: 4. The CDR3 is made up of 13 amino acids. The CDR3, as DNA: TGTGCCAGCAGTCAAACAGGGGGCTATGGCTACACCTTC. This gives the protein CASSQTGGYGYTF.

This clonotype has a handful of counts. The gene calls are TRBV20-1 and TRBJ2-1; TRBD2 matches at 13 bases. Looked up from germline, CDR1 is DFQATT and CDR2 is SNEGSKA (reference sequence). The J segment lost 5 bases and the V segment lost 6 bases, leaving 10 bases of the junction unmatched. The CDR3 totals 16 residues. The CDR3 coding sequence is TGCAGTGCCCCCGGGACCGGGACTAGCGGGAACAATGAGCAGTTCTTC. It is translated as CSAPGTGTSGNNEQFF.

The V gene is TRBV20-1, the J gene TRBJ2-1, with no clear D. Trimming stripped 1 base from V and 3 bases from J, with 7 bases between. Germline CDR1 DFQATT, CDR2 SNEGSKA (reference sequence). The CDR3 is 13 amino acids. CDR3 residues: CSARVADYNEQFF. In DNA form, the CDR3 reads TGCAGTGCTAGAGTGGCTGACTACAATGAGCAGTTCTTC.

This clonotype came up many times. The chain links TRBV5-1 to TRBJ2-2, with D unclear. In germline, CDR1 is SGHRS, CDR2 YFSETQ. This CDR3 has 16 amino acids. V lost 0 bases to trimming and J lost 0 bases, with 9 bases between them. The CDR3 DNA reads TGCGCCAGCAGCTTGGCCCGGACGCCGAACACCGGGGAGCTGTTTTTT. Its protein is CASSLARTPNTGELFF.

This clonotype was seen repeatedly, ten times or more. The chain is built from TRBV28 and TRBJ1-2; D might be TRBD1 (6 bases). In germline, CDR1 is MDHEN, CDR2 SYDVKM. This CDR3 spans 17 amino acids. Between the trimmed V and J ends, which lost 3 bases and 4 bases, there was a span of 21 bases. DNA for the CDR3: TGTGCCAGCAGTTTTTCTCTTTCTTTGGGGGCGGGCTATGGCTACACCTTC. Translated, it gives CASSFSLSLGAGYGYTF.

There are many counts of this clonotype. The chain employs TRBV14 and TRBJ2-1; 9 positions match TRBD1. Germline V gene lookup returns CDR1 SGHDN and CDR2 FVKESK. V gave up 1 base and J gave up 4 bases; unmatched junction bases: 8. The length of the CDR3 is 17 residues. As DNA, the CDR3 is TGTGCCAGCAGCCAAGCACGGACAGGGGCATTATACAATGAGCAGTTCTTC. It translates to CASSQARTGALYNEQFF.

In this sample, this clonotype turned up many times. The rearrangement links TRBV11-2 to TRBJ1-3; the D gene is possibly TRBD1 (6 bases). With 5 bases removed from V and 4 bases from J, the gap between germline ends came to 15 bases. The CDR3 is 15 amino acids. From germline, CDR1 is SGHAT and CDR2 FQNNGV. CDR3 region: CASSAQRTVGNTIYF. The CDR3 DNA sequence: TGTGCCAGCAGCGCCCAAAGGACAGTCGGAAACACCATATATTTT.

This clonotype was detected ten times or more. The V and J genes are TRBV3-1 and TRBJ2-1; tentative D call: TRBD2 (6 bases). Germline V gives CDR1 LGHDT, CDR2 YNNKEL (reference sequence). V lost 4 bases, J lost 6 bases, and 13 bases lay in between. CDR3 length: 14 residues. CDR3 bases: TGTGCCAGCAGCCCGACGGACGGGGGCAATGAGCAGTTCTTC. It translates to CASSPTDGGNEQFF.

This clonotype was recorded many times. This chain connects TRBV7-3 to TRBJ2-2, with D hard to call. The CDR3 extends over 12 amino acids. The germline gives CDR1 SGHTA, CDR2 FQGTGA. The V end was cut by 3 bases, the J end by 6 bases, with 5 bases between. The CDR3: CASSFPPGELFF. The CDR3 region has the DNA TGTGCCAGCAGCTTCCCTCCCGGGGAGCTGTTTTTT.

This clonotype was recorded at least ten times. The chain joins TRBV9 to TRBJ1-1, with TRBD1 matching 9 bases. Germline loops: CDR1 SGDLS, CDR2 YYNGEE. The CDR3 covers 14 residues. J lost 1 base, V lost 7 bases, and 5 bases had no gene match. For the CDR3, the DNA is TGTGCCAGCTCACTGGGACAGGGGAACACTGAAGCTTTCTTT. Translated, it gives CASSLGQGNTEAFF.

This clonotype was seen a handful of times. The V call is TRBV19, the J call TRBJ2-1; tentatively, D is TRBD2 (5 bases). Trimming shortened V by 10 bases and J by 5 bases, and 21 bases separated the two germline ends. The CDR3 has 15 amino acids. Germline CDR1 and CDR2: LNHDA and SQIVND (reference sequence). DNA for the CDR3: TGTGCCACATATGGAGGAAGAAACCCAAACAATGAGCAGTTCTTC. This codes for CATYGGRNPNNEQFF.